The clone carrying this TCR beta chain was seen once. What it binds is unknown. CDR3 length: 14 amino acids. CDR1 SQVTM and CDR2 ANQGSEA come from the germline V gene. V was trimmed by 4 bases and J by 1 base, leaving 12 bases between them. The data were taken from a study of cytomegalovirus exposure and HLA in healthy donors. Whole-study results and caveats: A missense variant in DCLRE1C was later tied to TCR beta V- and J-gene trimming. It was likely that a cluster of highly shared sequence variants was a sequencing artifact.

PCR amplification relied on 60 Vbeta primers (plus 13 Jbeta primers). Original processing notes: Around 11 million shared chains were among the 60 million to 80 million unique TCR beta chains that a later analysis counted. Only in-frame clones appear in the TCRdb table, and some are missing; sequencing was by immunoSEQ multiplex PCR. The DNA was the basis for D and trimming; V, J and clone size are from that table. The sample consists of about 180,000 clones, around three quarters of them appearing once. The V call is TRBV29-1, the J call TRBJ2-3; D may be TRBD1 (6 bases). The sample consisted of PBMCs. The source is a woman aged 40 to 49 in good health and CMV-seronegative. In DNA, the CDR3 is TGCAGCGTTGCAGGGGTCTGGGGCACAGATACGCAGTATTTT. Translating gives CSVAGVWGTDTQYF.